The sequence of this T cell receptor (beta chain) was determined in a study of blood T cells in healthy people across ages. Study-wide context: In model experiments, template switching was able to capture about one barcoded beta molecule for every two T cells that were present.

To note about this clonotype: Its target is unknown.

Overall study findings and caveats: Considered underestimates were the diversity estimates obtained from one million T cells.

A J-beta primer mix and a sample-barcoded 5' primer were used in a second PCR of about 7 to 12 cycles. Using its own MiXCR run on the 5' RACE reads, TCRdb lists one record per CDR3 protein. Of 1.5 million to 2 million distinct CDR3 sequences in the sample, about 28% are singletons; the top ten hold over 7%. Germline V gene data show CDR1 as SGHTA and CDR2 as FQGNSA. This CDR3 is 14 amino acids long. Between the trimmed V and J ends, which lost 5 bases and 0 bases, there was a span of 8 bases. The chain couples TRBV7-2 to TRBJ2-1; D ambiguous. The source material was blood. This clonotype was obtained from a woman younger than 45 in good health. The CDR3 is CASSQPGSYNEQFF. The CDR3 DNA is TGTGCCAGCAGCCAACCGGGCTCCTACAATGAGCAGTTCTTC.